The rows below give T cell receptor beta chains drawn from one sample of a study of T cell repertoires in cytomegalovirus infection. TCRdb itself ran the reads through MiXCR, one entry per CDR3 protein. The top ten clones hold 20% to 25% of a sample with some 180,000 distinct CDR3 sequences, roughly 15% of them seen once. The sample was CD8+ T cells from PBMCs. The receptors derive from a human donor in good health (CMV status not recorded). Some clones in this sample may be carry-over from other donors' samples. The CDR3 runs from the conserved cysteine through the conserved F or W.

V: TRBV9
CDR3: CASSVERGTDNQETQYF

V: TRBV25-1
CDR3: CASSESANTGELFF

V: TRBV12-3/TRBV12-4
CDR3: CASSPRGSFDYEQYF

V: TRBV20-1
CDR3: CSARDREGQETQYF

V: TRBV6-2/TRBV6-3
CDR3: CAARKEMNTEAFF

V: TRBV7-9
CDR3: CASSPPGDLSQPQHF

V: TRBV10-3
CDR3: CAIKNGSSRATEAFF

V: TRBV7-6
CDR3: CASSLEAGGGPTYF

V: TRBV28
CDR3: CASSLPGTGELFF

V: TRBV13
CDR3: CASSHSGGAYNEQFF

V: TRBV7-9
CDR3: CASILTGGETYEQYF

V: TRBV4-3
CDR3: CASSQYPDGGTDTQYF

V: TRBV28
CDR3: CASSFPAALGVEDTEAFF

V: TRBV6-1
CDR3: CASSLRDPEATNEKLFF

V: TRBV12-3/TRBV12-4
CDR3: CASSLSSDEQYF

V: TRBV6-5
CDR3: CASSYGGSNYGYTF

V: TRBV12-3/TRBV12-4
CDR3: CASSPIDISRRQTQYF

V: TRBV7-2
CDR3: CASSLQGPFGPDTQYF

V: TRBV29-1
CDR3: CSVEKQGFPYGYTF

V: TRBV4-1
CDR3: CASSQGTYVGAFF

V: TRBV2
CDR3: CASPRGSTDTQYF

V: TRBV29-1
CDR3: CSVDTSDTGELFF

V: TRBV18
CDR3: CASSPSGQPPNEKLFF

V: TRBV6-2/TRBV6-3
CDR3: CASTDNSRYGYTF

V: TRBV7-2
CDR3: CASSFPGDQPQHF

V: TRBV5-6
CDR3: CASSFGTGFNIQYF

V: TRBV29-1
CDR3: CREICNQPQHF

V: TRBV7-6
CDR3: CASLNTGELFF

V: TRBV4-1
CDR3: CASSSSTGAYEQYF

V: TRBV7-6
CDR3: CASSPSVNEKLFF

V: TRBV12-3/TRBV12-4
CDR3: CASSSGEGSYEQYF

V: TRBV13
CDR3: CASSASRTGNQPQHF

V: TRBV20-1
CDR3: CSAGLRFRSDTQYF

V: TRBV2
CDR3: CASRGLAGGRETQYF

V: TRBV6-6
CDR3: CASSYGLEKYNEQFF

V: TRBV7-6
CDR3: CASSDRGLYNEQFF

V: TRBV9
CDR3: CASSADPTRGLGEKTQYF

V: TRBV24-1
CDR3: CATSDLPQGSEQYF

V: TRBV6-2/TRBV6-3
CDR3: CASSAPSDERVETQYF

V: TRBV20-1
CDR3: CSARDLQLNTEAFF

V: TRBV11-2
CDR3: CASSLVARSSYEQYF

V: TRBV20-1
CDR3: CRINGQSNYGYTF

V: TRBV2
CDR3: CASSLTSGALNQPQHF

V: TRBV28
CDR3: CASSDGQLFYEQYF

V: TRBV12-3/TRBV12-4
CDR3: CASTRATTDTQYF

V: TRBV12-3/TRBV12-4
CDR3: CASSSADSPPYEQYF

V: TRBV7-2
CDR3: CASSLEGGAEINEQFF

V: TRBV12-3/TRBV12-4
CDR3: CASSPLLSDGYTF

V: TRBV28
CDR3: CASSSQLVGTGYTEAFF

V: TRBV7-6
CDR3: CASSPGGAWSGGELFF

V: TRBV29-1
CDR3: CSVRFDTQYF

V: TRBV7-9
CDR3: CASSLPQGGNSPLHF

V: TRBV7-2
CDR3: CASRSGGITDTQYF